The T cell receptor beta chain under discussion was sequenced for a study of blood T cell repertoires in COVID-19. Assay used: immunoSEQ multiplex PCR; TCRdb lists only in-frame clones, some missing. The sample records approximately 380,000 clones, 70% to 90% being singletons. Deletions cut 0 bases from V and 3 bases from J, with 15 bases between. The CDR3 sequence is 16 residues long. Germline CDR1 LGHNT, CDR2 FRNRAP. This clone was seen a single time. This chain links TRBV12-5 with TRBJ2-7, with a tentative D call TRBD1 (5 bases). The TCR comes from a woman between 18 and 30 years old who had recovered from COVID-19. Input material: PBMCs or T cells enriched from blood (not recorded which). As DNA, the CDR3 is TGTGCTAGTGGTTTGGTACTGGGGCAGGGTTTCTACGAGCAGTACTTC. As protein: CASGLVLGQGFYEQYF.